Presented here are 29 T cell receptor beta chains from one specimen sequenced in a study of blood T cell repertoires in COVID-19. Method: immunoSEQ multiplex PCR; TCRdb's copy keeps in-frame clones and lacks some. The table lists 180,000 or so clones, 89% of them singletons, with about 6.7% in the top ten. The sequencing input was peripheral blood. Every receptor here comes from a man in his forties with acute or convalescent COVID-19.

The chain couples TRBV28 to TRBJ1-4; D gene ambiguous. The CDR3 contains 14 residues. V was shortened by 5 bases and J by 4 bases, with 11 bases between the two germline ends. CDR1 is MDHEN, CDR2 SYDVKM, per germline. The CDR3 sequence: CASSAGGSNEKLFF. Written as DNA, the CDR3 is TGTGCCAGCAGTGCAGGAGGTAGTAATGAAAAACTGTTTTTT.

CDR3 in amino acids: CAIQGRNTGELFF. The DNA for the CDR3 is TGTGCCATACAGGGAAGGAACACCGGGGAGCTGTTTTTT. The V gene is TRBV19, the J gene TRBJ2-2, with D possibly matching TRBD1 (6 bases). The V end lost 10 bases, the J end lost 1 base, and 10 bases lay between the germline ends. Germline loops: CDR1 LNHDA, CDR2 SQIVND (reference sequence). The CDR3 consists of 13 residues.

The chain links TRBV7-9 to TRBJ2-7, with 9 bases matching TRBD1. J was trimmed by 3 bases and V by 4 bases; bases with no gene match: 10. This CDR3 has 16 residues. Per the germline V gene, CDR1 is SEHNR and CDR2 is FQNEAQ (reference sequence). The CDR3, as DNA: TGTGCCAGCAGCTCCGTGGACAGGGGTCTTCTCTACGAGCAGTACTTC. This sequence encodes CASSSVDRGLLYEQYF. Looking up the rest from reference TRBV7-9 and TRBJ2-7 gives the full variable domain: DTGVSQNPRHKITKRGQNVTFRCDPISEHNRLYWYRQTLGQGPEFLTYFQNEAQLEKSRLLSDRFSAERPKGSFSTLEIQRTEQGDSAMYLCASSSVDRGLLYEQYFGPGTRLTVT.

In nucleotides, the CDR3 is TGTGCCAGCAGCCCCGCGGGTACCATGAACACTGAAGCTTTCTTT. Protein sequence: CASSPAGTMNTEAFF. The genes are TRBV7-9 and TRBJ1-1; no firm D call. From germline, CDR1 is SEHNR and CDR2 FQNEAQ (reference sequence). The CDR3 consists of 15 residues. V lost 5 bases, J lost 0 bases, and 13 bases lay in between.

The V gene is TRBV15, the J gene TRBJ2-7; 7 nucleotides agree with TRBD1. This CDR3 contains 14 residues. Unmatched junction bases numbered 3, after V lost 0 bases and J lost 4 bases. Germline CDR1 LNHNV, CDR2 YYDKDF (reference sequence). The CDR3 here is CATSRDPGQYEQYF. Here the CDR3 DNA reads TGTGCCACCAGCAGAGATCCGGGACAGTACGAGCAGTACTTC.

This chain connects TRBV27 to TRBJ1-6; D may be TRBD1 (5 bases). Germline V gene lookup returns CDR1 MNHEY and CDR2 SMNVEV (reference sequence). The CDR3 has 19 amino acids. V was trimmed by 0 bases and J by 3 bases, leaving 18 bases between them. In DNA, the CDR3 is TGTGCCAGCAGTTTATCAAGGACAAGGGGCCAGGGCTATAATTCACCCCTCCACTTT. Its translation: CASSLSRTRGQGYNSPLHF.

CDR3 nucleotide sequence: TGTGCCAGCAGCCAAGGGACAGGGAACTATGGCTACACCTTC. The encoded protein is CASSQGTGNYGYTF. V and J are TRBV4-2 and TRBJ1-2, with 8 bases that match TRBD1. Germline V lookup: CDR1 LGHNA, CDR2 YNFKEQ. The CDR3 consists of 14 residues. V was pared by 1 base and J by 2 bases, with 0 bases of the junction left unmatched.

The CDR3 protein is CASSLTGSPLHF. As DNA, the CDR3 is TGTGCCAGCAGCCTGACGGGTTCACCCCTCCACTTT. The chain has TRBV3-1 (or the pseudogene TRBV3-2) and TRBJ1-6; D call uncertain. The germline gives CDR1 LGHDT, CDR2 YNNKEL (reference sequence). CDR3 length equals 12 residues. V was cut by 4 bases and J by 9 bases, with 7 bases left in between.

The rearrangement joins TRBV9 to TRBJ2-2, with 8 bases aligning to TRBD2. This CDR3 spans 16 amino acids. Germline CDR1 is SGDLS and CDR2 is YYNGEE. V gave up 0 bases and J gave up 6 bases; unmatched junction bases: 7. The CDR3 loop is CASSVVAGFIPGELFF. The CDR3 nucleotides read TGTGCCAGCAGCGTAGTAGCGGGGTTCATCCCCGGGGAGCTGTTTTTT.

The V gene is TRBV19, the J gene TRBJ1-1; 9 bases line up with TRBD1. Germline V gene sequence: CDR1 LNHDA, CDR2 SQIVND (reference sequence). CDR3 length equals 14 residues. The ends lost 1 base at V and 7 bases at J; junction bases unmatched: 4. The CDR3: CASSIGDRAGEAFF. CDR3 sequence (DNA): TGTGCCAGTAGTATAGGGGACAGGGCGGGTGAAGCTTTCTTT.

This clone was picked up one time. The rearrangement uses TRBV29-1 and TRBJ1-4; D perhaps matches TRBD1 (6 bases). This CDR3 spans 13 amino acids. In germline, CDR1 is SQVTM, CDR2 ANQGSEA. Trimming cost V 6 bases and J 2 bases, with 10 bases left between them. CDR3 amino acids: CSVQTGTNEKLFF. CDR3 bases: TGCAGCGTACAAACAGGGACTAATGAAAAACTGTTTTTT.

The chain carries TRBV12-3 or TRBV12-4 and TRBJ2-7; 7 nucleotides line up with TRBD1. After removal of 6 bases from V and 4 bases from J, the junction contained 0 bases not matched to a gene. CDR3 size: 11 residues. The CDR3 DNA reads as TGTGCCAGCAGGACAGGGTACGAGCAGTACTTC. Residues: CASRTGYEQYF.

This clone was found once. The CDR3 DNA reads as TGCGCCAGCACGGACCCCGGGACTAGCGGGGGCTCCTACAATGAGCAGTTCTTC. Amino acids: CASTDPGTSGGSYNEQFF. The chain has TRBV10-1 and TRBJ2-1; TRBD2 agrees at 14 bases. With V trimmed by 7 bases and J by 0 bases, 8 bases remained unmatched. The length of the CDR3 is 18 residues. The germline CDR1 and CDR2 sequences are WNHNN and SYGVQD (reference sequence).

The gene calls are TRBV7-9 and TRBJ2-5; maybe TRBD1 (6 bases). CDR3 length: 14 residues. Trimming stripped 4 bases from V and 0 bases from J, with 9 bases between. Germline-derived CDR1 and CDR2 are SEHNR and FQNEAQ (reference sequence). The CDR3 spells CASSSGQYQETQYF. CDR3 nucleotides: TGTGCCAGCAGCTCAGGACAGTACCAAGAGACCCAGTACTTC.

This clone appeared a few times. This chain links TRBV27 with TRBJ1-6; 7 bases match TRBD1. The CDR3 consists of 14 residues. The trim removed 6 bases at V and 10 bases at J, leaving 9 bases unmatched. Per germline, CDR1 MNHEY and CDR2 SMNVEV (reference sequence). DNA for the CDR3: TGTGCCAGCAGGACAGGGCGTGATGGGTCACCCCTCCACTTT. Its translation: CASRTGRDGSPLHF.

The chain employs TRBV27 and TRBJ1-6; D is possibly TRBD1 (5 bases). The length of the CDR3 is 17 residues. The germline V gene has CDR1 MNHEY and CDR2 SMNVEV (reference sequence). V was cut by 3 bases and J by 0 bases, with 12 bases left in between. The CDR3 DNA is TGTGCCAGCAGTTTTCGGCAGGGAGGCTCCTATAATTCACCCCTCCACTTT. Translation: CASSFRQGGSYNSPLHF.

The rearrangement links TRBV3-1 (or the pseudogene TRBV3-2) to TRBJ2-4, with TRBD1 identical over 10 bases. Germline V gene data show CDR1 as LGHDT and CDR2 as YNNKEL (reference sequence). Trimming removed 0 bases from V and 0 bases from J; junction bases left unmatched: 2. The CDR3 loop spans 17 amino acids. CDR3 in DNA: TGTGCCAGCAGCCAAGAGGGACAGGGGAGAGCCAAAAACATTCAGTACTTC. This codes for CASSQEGQGRAKNIQYF.

The chain is built from TRBV7-6 and TRBJ2-2; 7 bases line up with TRBD2. CDR3 length: 15 residues. After removal of 5 bases from V and 2 bases from J, the junction contained 5 bases not matched to a gene. Germline V gene sequence: CDR1 SGHVS, CDR2 FNYEAQ. The CDR3 reads CASSRSGANTGELFF. CDR3 DNA: TGTGCCAGCAGCCGAAGCGGGGCAAACACCGGGGAGCTGTTTTTT.

The chain combines TRBV5-4 with TRBJ2-5; 10 bases map to TRBD2. The CDR3 is 15 amino acids. Germline CDR1 and CDR2: SGHNT and YYREEE (reference sequence). V dropped 2 bases and J dropped 5; count of bases not matched to a gene: 6. The CDR3 bases are TGTGCCAGCAGCTTACCAGCGGGGGGGCCGGAGACCCAGTACTTC. This gives the protein CASSLPAGGPETQYF.

The chain couples TRBV6-2 or TRBV6-3 to TRBJ1-1, with 7 positions matching TRBD1. The germline CDR1 and CDR2 sequences are MNHEY and SVGEGT. Germline trimming cut 5 bases from V and 5 bases from J; bases unmatched to any gene: 2. CDR3 size: 12 residues. Here the CDR3 DNA reads TGTGCCAGCAGTGTACAGGGGACTGAAGCTTTCTTT. Translation: CASSVQGTEAFF.

J is TRBJ2-3 and V is TRBV10-2, with TRBD2 matching 8 bases. J was trimmed by 6 bases and V by 2 bases; bases with no gene match: 10. This CDR3 has 16 residues. Germline loops: CDR1 WSHSY, CDR2 SAAADI. The CDR3 region has the DNA TGCGCCAGCAGTGAGCCCCACGGGGGGGCCGGGGATACGCAGTATTTT. This encodes CASSEPHGGAGDTQYF.

This clone was counted a single time. The chain couples TRBV6-6 to TRBJ1-2; 8 bases map to TRBD1. The CDR3 is 16 amino acids. The ends lost 5 bases at V and 7 bases at J; junction bases unmatched: 15. Germline V gene data show CDR1 as MNHNY and CDR2 as SVGAGI (reference sequence). The CDR3 DNA sequence: TGTGCCAGCAGTCCGACCCCCGGACAGGGTAGGAGTGGCTACACCTTC. Encoded protein: CASSPTPGQGRSGYTF.

This clone was detected a few times. The chain has TRBV4-1 and TRBJ1-3, with 8 bases lining up with TRBD1. The J segment lost 6 bases and the V segment lost 1 base, leaving 5 bases of the junction unmatched. Germline lookup yields CDR1 MGHRA and CDR2 YSYEKL. The CDR3 sequence is 15 residues long. CDR3 DNA: TGCGCCAGCAGCCAAGGCTGGCAGGGGGCAAACACCATATATTTT. Its translation: CASSQGWQGANTIYF.

A remark on this clone: This specimen includes other DNA sequences encoding the same CDR3. The J gene is TRBJ2-5, the V gene TRBV15, with TRBD2 as a possible D gene (7 bases). The CDR3 consists of 17 residues. V was clipped by 0 bases and J by 5 bases, with 19 bases between them. Germline V CDR1 and CDR2: LNHNV, YYDKDF (reference sequence). The CDR3 DNA sequence: TGTGCCACCAGCAGAGATCTGGTTGCTGGGAGGGGGGAGACCCAGTACTTC. The encoded protein is CATSRDLVAGRGETQYF. Using reference TRBV15 and TRBJ2-5 for the parts outside the CDR3, the full variable domain is DAMVIQNPRYQVTQFGKPVTLSCSQTLNHNVMYWYQQKSSQAPKLLFHYYDKDFNNEADTPDNFQSRRPNTSFCFLDIRSPGLGDTAMYLCATSRDLVAGRGETQYFGPGTRLLVL.

The chain couples TRBV6-5 to TRBJ2-5, with 11 bases lining up with TRBD2. CDR1 MNHEY and CDR2 SVGAGI come from the germline V gene. The CDR3 covers 13 residues. Trimming cost V 10 bases and J 4 bases; bases outside gene matches: 5. This chain's CDR3 is CATELAGVETQYF. CDR3 nucleotides: TGTGCCACCGAACTAGCGGGGGTAGAGACCCAGTACTTC.

The chain combines TRBV18 with TRBJ1-3, with D unclear. The V end lost 1 base, the J end lost 8 bases, and 9 bases lay between the germline ends. Germline V CDR1 and CDR2: KGHSH, LQKENI. CDR3 size: 13 residues. CDR3 DNA sequence: TGTGCCAGCTCACCACAAGATAGAGACACCATATATTTT. Residues: CASSPQDRDTIYF. Together with reference TRBV18 and TRBJ1-3, the CDR3 gives the full variable domain: NAGVMQNPRHLVRRRGQEARLRCSPMKGHSHVYWYRQLPEEGLKFMVYLQKENIIDESGMPKERFSAEFPKEGPSILRIQQVVRGDSAAYFCASSPQDRDTIYFGEGSWLTVV.

The rearrangement joins TRBV7-8 to TRBJ2-7; TRBD2 aligns across 7 bases. J gave up 6 bases and V 4 bases, and 9 bases lay outside the gene matches. CDR3 length: 14 residues. CDR1 and CDR2 (germline): SGHVS, FQNEAQ. The CDR3 DNA reads TGTGCCAGCAGCTGGACTAGTGGGATCCTCGAGCAGTACTTC. Residues: CASSWTSGILEQYF.

V is TRBV4-1 and J is TRBJ2-1, with TRBD2 identical over 7 bases. Trimming cost V 1 base and J 6 bases; bases outside gene matches: 6. The V gene's germline CDR1 is MGHRA and CDR2 YSYEKL. The CDR3 sequence is 15 residues long. The CDR3 bases are TGCGCCAGCAGCCAAGGCGGGGGAGTAGTCAATGAGCAGTTCTTC. Translated: CASSQGGGVVNEQFF.

J is TRBJ1-1 and V is TRBV18, with D perhaps matching TRBD1 (6 bases). Trimming shortened V by 6 bases and J by 1 base, and 9 bases separated the two germline ends. The germline gives CDR1 KGHSH, CDR2 LQKENI. The CDR3 loop spans 13 amino acids. CDR3 in DNA: TGTGCCAGCTCTGGACAGAAGAACACTGAAGCTTTCTTT. It is translated as CASSGQKNTEAFF.